Presented here are 29 T cell receptor beta chains from one specimen sequenced in a study of vaccination effects on CD4 cells after COVID-19. Profiled with immunoSEQ multiplex PCR; TCRdb holds only in-frame clones, not every one. The data hold roughly 68,000 clones, with about 74% observed a single time. Before sequencing, viral peptide pools were used by the ViraFEST assay to expand antigen-specific CD4+ T cells. After roughly 9 days in culture, the CD4+ T cells were isolated. Participants completed two doses of the BNT162b2 or mRNA-1273 vaccine. The antigens these receptors bind are not known. The sequencing used CD4+ T cells from PBMCs cultured with HCoV-229E spike peptides, collected after COVID-19 vaccination. The receptor set was obtained from a human donor who received a COVID-19 vaccine.

The gene calls are TRBV11-2 and TRBJ2-5; D is uncertain. CDR1 is SGHAT, CDR2 FQNNGV, per germline. The V end was cut by 2 bases, the J end by 5 bases, with 21 bases between. The CDR3 is 17 residues long. The CDR3 sequence is CASSLSPTASSSETQYF. The CDR3 DNA follows: TGTGCCAGCAGCTTAAGCCCCACGGCGTCCAGTTCCGAGACCCAGTACTTC. The complete variable domain, with remaining parts taken from reference TRBV11-2 and TRBJ2-5, reads EAGVAQSPRYKIIEKRQSVAFWCNPISGHATLYWYQQILGQGPKLLIQFQNNGVVDDSQLPKDRFSAERLKGVDSTLKIQPAKLEDSAVYLCASSLSPTASSSETQYFGPGTRLLVL.

The rearrangement uses TRBV4-2 and TRBJ1-5; D is unresolved. CDR1 is LGHNA and CDR2 is YNFKEQ in the germline V gene. The CDR3 sequence is 15 residues long. V was clipped by 1 base and J by 3 bases, with 10 bases between them. The CDR3 is CASSQVVGDNQPQHF. In DNA, the CDR3 is TGTGCCAGCAGCCAAGTCGTCGGAGACAATCAGCCCCAGCATTTT.

The CDR3 spells CASQIMGRANYGYTF. As DNA, the CDR3 is TGTGCCAGTCAAATTATGGGCAGGGCTAACTATGGCTACACCTTC. The genes are TRBV19 and TRBJ1-2; TRBD1 might be the D (5 bases). Trimming cost V 8 bases and J 0 bases, with 16 bases left between them. This CDR3 region has 15 residues. The germline gives CDR1 LNHDA, CDR2 SQIVND (reference sequence).

The rearrangement joins TRBV6-2 or TRBV6-3 to TRBJ1-2, with unresolved D. The CDR3 contains 11 residues. The germline gives CDR1 MNHEY, CDR2 SVGEGT. The V end lost 2 bases, the J end lost 3 bases, and 1 base lay between the germline ends. The CDR3 sequence: CASSYHYGYTF. Written as DNA, the CDR3 is TGTGCCAGCAGTTACCACTATGGCTACACCTTC.

This chain links TRBV29-1 with TRBJ2-1, with D uncertain. V was cut by 5 bases and J by 5 bases, with 19 bases left in between. Germline V gene lookup returns CDR1 SQVTM and CDR2 ANQGSEA. The CDR3 covers 15 residues. The CDR3 reads CSVYGSAEKDNEQFF. The CDR3, as DNA: TGCAGCGTTTATGGGTCGGCGGAAAAAGACAATGAGCAGTTCTTC.

The V call is TRBV7-9, the J call TRBJ1-5, with D tentatively TRBD1 (5 bases). The CDR3 totals 12 residues. Trimming left V 3 bases short and J 8 bases short, with 8 bases between. Per the germline V gene, CDR1 is SEHNR and CDR2 is FQNEAQ (reference sequence). The DNA for the CDR3 is TGTGCCAGCAGCTTCAGGGCGGAGCCCCAGCATTTT. This sequence encodes CASSFRAEPQHF. Using reference TRBV7-9 and TRBJ1-5 for the parts outside the CDR3, the full variable domain is DTGVSQNPRHKITKRGQNVTFRCDPISEHNRLYWYRQTLGQGPEFLTYFQNEAQLEKSRLLSDRFSAERPKGSFSTLEIQRTEQGDSAMYLCASSFRAEPQHFGDGTRLSIL.

This chain connects TRBV5-5 to TRBJ2-5; unclear D gene. Trimming removed 2 bases at V and 0 bases at J, with 14 bases between. The CDR3 has 16 amino acids. In germline, CDR1 is SGHKS, CDR2 YYEKEE (reference sequence). The CDR3 bases are TGTGCCAGCAGCTTTGAGACACCCAGGTACCAAGAGACCCAGTACTTC. It yields the protein CASSFETPRYQETQYF.

The sample holds a few counts of this clone. This rearrangement joins TRBV5-1 to TRBJ1-2; TRBD1 agrees at 12 bases. The CDR3 length is 15 residues. Germline V CDR1 and CDR2: SGHRS, YFSETQ. The V segment lost 4 bases and the J segment 6 bases; nucleotides outside the gene matches: 7. CDR3 protein: CASSVSGQGANGYTF. CDR3 in DNA: TGCGCCAGCAGCGTTTCGGGACAGGGGGCGAATGGCTACACCTTC.

The chain uses TRBV7-3 and TRBJ2-3; D is unresolved. Germline loops: CDR1 SGHTA, CDR2 FQGTGA. V lost 5 bases to trimming and J lost 5 bases, with 11 bases between them. CDR3 length: 13 residues. In nucleotides, the CDR3 is TGTGCCAGCAGCCCTAGGGATCGAGATACGCAGTATTTT. It encodes CASSPRDRDTQYF.

V gene TRBV5-1 combines with J gene TRBJ2-5; 8 nucleotides match TRBD2. The CDR3 runs to 15 residues. Per the germline V gene, CDR1 is SGHRS and CDR2 is YFSETQ. The ends lost 0 bases at V and 5 bases at J; junction bases unmatched: 6. The CDR3 protein is CASSLVGAGGETQYF. The CDR3 DNA follows: TGCGCCAGCAGCTTGGTTGGTGCGGGGGGTGAGACCCAGTACTTC.

The rearrangement joins TRBV4-3 to TRBJ1-2, with D hard to call. Trimming cost V 4 bases and J 5 bases, with 17 bases left between them. The germline CDR1 and CDR2 sequences are LGHNA and YSLEER. This CDR3 spans 15 amino acids. The CDR3 coding sequence is TGCGCCAGCAGCCGAGCCACTTCACAAGGATATGGCTACACCTTC. Translation gives CASSRATSQGYGYTF.

The chain is built from TRBV5-4 and TRBJ1-6, with D possibly matching TRBD1 (6 bases). Germline-derived CDR1 and CDR2 are SGHNT and YYREEE (reference sequence). The ends were cut back, 2 bases at V and 5 bases at J, with 11 bases in the middle. CDR3 length: 15 amino acids. CDR3: CASSLGQLDNSPLHF. The CDR3 nucleotides are TGTGCCAGCAGCTTAGGACAGCTAGATAATTCACCCCTCCACTTT. Full variable domain (missing parts from reference TRBV5-4 and TRBJ1-6): ETGVTQSPTHLIKTRGQQVTLRCSSQSGHNTVSWYQQALGQGPQFIFQYYREEENGRGNFPPRFSGLQFPNYSSELNVNALELDDSALYLCASSLGQLDNSPLHFGNGTRLTVT.

The chain joins TRBV30 to TRBJ1-4, with D perhaps matching TRBD1 (6 bases). V gave up 0 bases and J gave up 8 bases, with 13 bases separating them. The CDR3 is made up of 14 amino acids. CDR1 and CDR2 from the germline V gene are GTSNPN and SVGIG (reference sequence). The CDR3 loop is CAWSVLGAREKLFF. DNA of the CDR3: TGTGCCTGGAGTGTACTGGGGGCACGGGAAAAACTGTTTTTT.

The genes are TRBV19 and TRBJ2-1; D call uncertain. Trimming took 3 bases from V and 3 from J, leaving 9 bases between them. The CDR3 loop spans 14 amino acids. The germline gives CDR1 LNHDA, CDR2 SQIVND (reference sequence). This CDR3 reads CASSITPSYNEQFF. In DNA, the CDR3 is TGTGCCAGTAGTATCACACCGAGCTACAATGAGCAGTTCTTC.

The V gene is TRBV30, the J gene TRBJ2-1; tentatively, D is TRBD2 (5 bases). This CDR3 comprises 14 residues. V was trimmed by 1 base and J by 0 bases, leaving 7 bases between them. CDR1 and CDR2 (germline): GTSNPN, SVGIG (reference sequence). The chain's CDR3 is CAWSDGSSYNEQFF. The CDR3 DNA follows: TGTGCCTGGAGTGATGGGAGCTCCTACAATGAGCAGTTCTTC.

This chain connects TRBV7-3 to TRBJ1-1; TRBD1 agrees at 10 bases. Germline V CDR1 and CDR2: SGHTA, FQGTGA. CDR3 length: 15 amino acids. V lost 4 bases and J lost 5; bases outside the gene matches: 7. The CDR3 region is CASSSGDRGVTEAFF. CDR3 coding DNA: TGTGCCAGCAGCTCCGGGGACAGGGGAGTTACTGAAGCTTTCTTT.

To note about this clone: An end of the junction does not agree with germline; a read error may underlie this. The chain joins TRBV20-1 to TRBJ1-2; D is uncertain. CDR3 length: 10 amino acids. Germline CDR1 is DFQATT and CDR2 is SNEGSKA (reference sequence). The CDR3 DNA follows: TGCAGTGCTAGTTGGCCCGCAAATCCCTTC. It yields the protein CSASWPANPF.

The chain carries TRBV4-1 and TRBJ2-7; D gene unclear. The germline CDR1 and CDR2 sequences are MGHRA and YSYEKL. CDR3 size: 16 residues. The V end was cut by 2 bases, the J end by 0 bases, with 14 bases between. The CDR3 sequence: CASSQLNKVSSYEQYV. CDR3 nucleotide sequence: TGCGCCAGCAGCCAATTAAACAAGGTCAGCTCCTACGAGCAGTACGTC.

The chain has TRBV6-6 and TRBJ1-2, with 8 nucleotides matching TRBD1. Germline lookup yields CDR1 MNHNY and CDR2 SVGAGI (reference sequence). V lost 5 bases to trimming and J lost 2 bases; unmatched junction nucleotides: 7. The CDR3 has 15 amino acids. DNA of the CDR3: TGTGCCAGCAGTATCCGACAGGGGTCAAACTATGGCTACACCTTC. Its protein product is CASSIRQGSNYGYTF.

The chain couples TRBV15 to TRBJ2-5; no clear D gene. Trimming shortened V by 0 bases and J by 9 bases, and 8 bases separated the two germline ends. The CDR3 contains 12 residues. Germline assignment: CDR1 LNHNV and CDR2 YYDKDF (reference sequence). CDR3 sequence reads: CATSRDRKSQYF. The CDR3 DNA reads TGTGCCACCAGCAGAGATAGGAAATCCCAGTACTTC. The full variable domain, in which reference TRBV15 and TRBJ2-5 provide the parts outside the CDR3, is DAMVIQNPRYQVTQFGKPVTLSCSQTLNHNVMYWYQQKSSQAPKLLFHYYDKDFNNEADTPDNFQSRRPNTSFCFLDIRSPGLGDTAMYLCATSRDRKSQYFGPGTRLLVL.

V is TRBV5-1 and J is TRBJ1-3, with no clear D. V was clipped by 0 bases and J by 2 bases, with 12 bases between them. The germline CDR1 and CDR2 sequences are SGHRS and YFSETQ. The CDR3 is made up of 16 amino acids. For the CDR3, the DNA is TGCGCCAGCAGCTTGGCGTGGGGTTCCCCTGGAAACACCATATATTTT. This translates into CASSLAWGSPGNTIYF.

Only one count was recorded for this clone. J is TRBJ1-2 and V is TRBV5-3; D possibly corresponds to TRBD1 (5 bases). TRBV5-3 carries the ORF label, with uncertain function. The length of the CDR3 is 12 residues. V lost 3 bases, J lost 6 bases, and 9 bases lay in between. The CDR3, as DNA: TGTGCCAGAAGCTCACGGGACGATGGCTACACCTTC. This sequence encodes CARSSRDDGYTF.

This clone was seen once. This chain uses TRBV15 with TRBJ1-1, with D unclear. CDR1 LNHNV and CDR2 YYDKDF come from the germline V gene (reference sequence). V was pared by 1 base and J by 4 bases, with 10 bases between. The CDR3 length is 14 residues. The CDR3 loop is CATSRGGLSTEAFF. The DNA of the CDR3 is TGTGCCACCAGCAGAGGAGGCCTAAGCACTGAAGCTTTCTTT.

The V gene is TRBV7-8, the J gene TRBJ2-5; D unclear. Per germline, CDR1 SGHVS and CDR2 FQNEAQ. This CDR3 spans 14 amino acids. Trimming removed 5 bases at V and 5 bases at J, with 15 bases between. The CDR3 here is CASSPRVFGETQYF. The CDR3 DNA is TGTGCCAGCAGCCCACGGGTGTTCGGGGAGACCCAGTACTTC.

This clone has a handful of counts. This rearrangement joins TRBV10-1 to TRBJ2-1, with D tentatively TRBD1 (6 bases). The CDR3 is 12 residues long. Trimming took 3 bases from V and 7 from J, leaving 7 bases between them. Per germline, CDR1 WNHNN and CDR2 SYGVQD (reference sequence). The CDR3 is CASSDQGNEQFF. The CDR3 DNA is TGCGCCAGCAGTGATCAGGGGAATGAGCAGTTCTTC.

The chain links TRBV6-6 to TRBJ1-1, with D maybe TRBD1 (5 bases). The CDR3 has 14 amino acids. Trimming took off 5 bases at V and 5 bases at J, with 15 bases between the two ends. Germline CDR1 MNHNY, CDR2 SVGAGI (reference sequence). The CDR3 is CASSTTQGETEAFF. CDR3 nucleotide sequence: TGTGCCAGCAGTACCACCCAGGGTGAGACTGAAGCTTTCTTT.

The V call is TRBV6-5, the J call TRBJ1-6; no reliable D call. The CDR3 sequence is 15 residues long. The V gene's germline CDR1 is MNHEY and CDR2 SVGAGI. V lost 4 bases to trimming and J lost 5 bases, with 12 bases between them. The CDR3 here is CASSSDGLNNSPLHF. The DNA of the CDR3 is TGTGCCAGCAGTTCGGACGGGCTTAATAATTCACCCCTCCACTTT.

The J gene is TRBJ2-3, the V gene TRBV3-1 (or the pseudogene TRBV3-2), with D possibly TRBD1 on 5 matching bases. Trimming removed 6 bases from V and 0 bases from J, with 7 bases in between. The CDR3 is made up of 13 amino acids. The germline gives CDR1 LGHDT, CDR2 YNNKEL (reference sequence). CDR3 sequence: CASSRQSTDTQYF. The CDR3 region has the DNA TGTGCCAGCAGTCGACAGAGCACAGATACGCAGTATTTT.

The rearrangement links TRBV11-1 to TRBJ2-2, with D hard to call. Trimming pared 5 bases from V and 0 bases from J, leaving 10 bases between. The CDR3 has 15 amino acids. The germline gives CDR1 SGHAT, CDR2 FQDESV (reference sequence). CDR3 DNA sequence: TGTGCCAGCAGCCCTTGGTCCCCGAACACCGGGGAGCTGTTTTTT. Protein sequence: CASSPWSPNTGELFF.